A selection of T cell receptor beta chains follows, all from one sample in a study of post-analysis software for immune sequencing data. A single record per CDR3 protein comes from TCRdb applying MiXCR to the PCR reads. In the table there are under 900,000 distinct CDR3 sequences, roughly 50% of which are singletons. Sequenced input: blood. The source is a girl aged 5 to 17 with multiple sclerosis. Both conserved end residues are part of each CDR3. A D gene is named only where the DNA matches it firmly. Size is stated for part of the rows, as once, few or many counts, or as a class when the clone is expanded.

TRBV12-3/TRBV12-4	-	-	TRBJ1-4	CASSYGARATNEKLFF	TGTGCCAGCAGCTATGGTGCACGGGCAACTAATGAAAAACTGTTTTTT
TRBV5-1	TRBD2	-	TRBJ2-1	CASSSPLAGGSRDNEQFF	TGCGCCAGCAGCTCGCCGTTAGCGGGAGGCTCTAGGGACAATGAGCAGTTCTTC
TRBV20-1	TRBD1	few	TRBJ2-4	CSAEKPTGGAKNIQYF	TGCAGTGCTGAGAAACCGACAGGGGGCGCGAAAAACATTCAGTACTTC
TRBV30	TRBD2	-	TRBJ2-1	CAWRGGLARNEQFF	TGTGCCTGGAGAGGGGGACTAGCGCGCAATGAGCAGTTCTTC
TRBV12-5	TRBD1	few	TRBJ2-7	CASGLGQGPYEQYF	TGTGCTAGTGGTTTGGGACAGGGGCCCTACGAGCAGTACTTC
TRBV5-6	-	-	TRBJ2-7	CASSGASNEQYF	TGTGCCAGCAGCGGGGCCTCGAACGAGCAGTACTTC
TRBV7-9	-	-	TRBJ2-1	CASSKSYGEENNEQFF	TGTGCCAGCAGCAAGAGTTACGGAGAAGAGAACAATGAGCAGTTCTTC
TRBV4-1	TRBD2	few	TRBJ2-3	CASSQGNSGGATDTQYF	TGCGCCAGCAGCCAGGGCAATAGCGGGGGGGCAACAGATACGCAGTATTTT
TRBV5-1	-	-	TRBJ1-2	CASSLEMPILYDYTF	TGCGCCAGCAGCTTGGAGATGCCGATCCTTTATGACTACACCTTC
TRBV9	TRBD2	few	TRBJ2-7	CASSVGLAGPSEQYF	TGTGCCAGCAGCGTAGGCTTAGCGGGGCCCTCCGAGCAGTACTTC
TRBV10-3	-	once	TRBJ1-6	CAISSIGPDNSPLHF	TGTGCCATCAGTTCCATCGGGCCCGATAATTCACCCCTCCACTTT
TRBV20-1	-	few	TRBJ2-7	CSARIPLLGSLGYEQYF	TGCAGTGCTAGAATCCCACTATTGGGTAGCTTAGGATACGAGCAGTACTTC
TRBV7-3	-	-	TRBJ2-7	CASSLDLGSYEQYF	TGTGCCAGCAGCTTAGACCTAGGGTCCTACGAGCAGTACTTC
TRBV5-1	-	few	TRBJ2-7	CASSLVATEQYF	TGCGCCAGCAGCTTGGTGGCTACCGAGCAGTACTTC
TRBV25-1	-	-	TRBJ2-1	CASSELFSTTRYNEQFF	TGTGCCAGCAGTGAATTGTTCTCTACAACGAGATACAATGAGCAGTTCTTC
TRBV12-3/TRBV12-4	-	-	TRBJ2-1	CGSSPGGSSYNEQFF	TGTGGCAGCAGCCCTGGGGGGAGTTCCTACAATGAGCAGTTCTTC
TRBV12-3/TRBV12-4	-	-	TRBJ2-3	CASRHREYTQYF	TGTGCCAGCAGACACAGAGAATATACGCAGTATTTT
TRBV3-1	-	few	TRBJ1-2	CASSQDKDSFNYGYTF	TGTGCCAGCAGCCAGGACAAGGACAGCTTTAACTATGGCTACACCTTC
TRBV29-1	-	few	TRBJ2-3	CSVKDTQYF	TGCAGCGTTAAGGATACGCAGTATTTT
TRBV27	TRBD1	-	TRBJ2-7	CASSTVKGQGSTSSYEQYF	TGTGCCAGCAGCACCGTGAAGGGACAGGGGTCTACGAGCTCCTACGAGCAGTACTTC
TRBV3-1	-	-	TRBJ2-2	CASSQKRTAVGELFF	TGTGCCAGCAGCCAAAAGAGGACAGCTGTCGGGGAGCTGTTTTTT
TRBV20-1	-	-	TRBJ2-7	CSASLQNRYEQYF	TGCAGTGCTAGTCTACAGAACCGGTACGAGCAGTACTTC
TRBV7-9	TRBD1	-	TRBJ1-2	CASSLARGVGYTF	TGTGCCAGCAGCTTAGCCAGGGGGGTCGGCTACACCTTC
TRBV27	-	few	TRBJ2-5	CASSLNTYTETQYF	TGTGCCAGCAGTTTAAATACATACACTGAGACCCAGTACTTC
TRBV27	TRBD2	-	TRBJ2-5	CASSLRPRTSGRSGEQYF	TGTGCCAGCAGTCTACGGCCCCGGACTAGCGGGAGGTCGGGGGAGCAGTACTTC
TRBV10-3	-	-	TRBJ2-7	CAISESGTLFEQYF	TGTGCCATCAGTGAGTCGGGAACCCTTTTTGAGCAGTACTTC
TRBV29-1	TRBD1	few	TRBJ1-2	CSATAGGENYGYTF	TGCAGCGCTACAGCAGGGGGGGAGAACTATGGCTACACCTTC
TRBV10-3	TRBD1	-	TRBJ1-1	CAISGEGQGSAEAFF	TGTGCCATCAGTGGAGAGGGACAGGGGAGCGCTGAAGCTTTCTTT
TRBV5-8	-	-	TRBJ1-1	CASRFDRDPGWTLMNTEAFF	TGTGCCAGCAGATTTGACCGGGACCCGGGATGGACATTGATGAACACTGAAGCTTTCTTT
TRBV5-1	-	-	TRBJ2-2	CASSLSSGTGELFF	TGCGCCAGCAGCTTGTCGAGCGGCACCGGGGAGCTGTTTTTT
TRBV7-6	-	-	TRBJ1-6	CASSRDGQPYNSPLHF	TGTGCCAGCAGCCGGGATGGACAGCCTTATAATTCACCCCTCCACTTT
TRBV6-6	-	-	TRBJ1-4	CASSYRGATNEKLFF	TGTGCCAGCAGTTATCGCGGGGCGACTAATGAAAAACTGTTTTTT
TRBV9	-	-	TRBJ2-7	CASSVSSDYEQYF	TGTGCCAGCAGCGTCTCCAGCGACTACGAGCAGTACTTC
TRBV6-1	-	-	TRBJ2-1	CASSDWNRDWPFF	TGTGCCAGCAGTGATTGGAACCGGGACTGGCCGTTCTTC
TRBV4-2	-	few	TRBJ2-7	CASSPQADRFLFSYEQYF	TGTGCCAGCAGCCCCCAGGCCGACCGATTCCTATTCTCCTACGAGCAGTACTTC
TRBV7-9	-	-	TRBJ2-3	CASSPISADTQYF	TGTGCCAGCAGCCCCATTAGCGCAGATACGCAGTATTTT
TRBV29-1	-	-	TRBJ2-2	CSVGAGTGELFF	TGCAGCGTTGGGGCTGGCACCGGGGAGCTGTTTTTT
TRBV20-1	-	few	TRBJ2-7	CSAKTVGGQRYEQYF	TGCAGTGCTAAGACTGTCGGGGGACAGAGATACGAGCAGTACTTC
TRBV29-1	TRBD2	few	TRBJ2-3	CSVGGAGGRTDTQYF	TGCAGCGTCGGAGGAGCGGGAGGCCGCACAGATACGCAGTATTTT
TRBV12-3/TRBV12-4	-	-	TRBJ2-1	CASSLGWIDEQFF	TGTGCCAGCAGCCTCGGGTGGATCGATGAGCAGTTCTTC
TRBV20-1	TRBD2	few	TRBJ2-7	CSARSFSREYYEQYF	TGCAGTGCTAGATCCTTTTCGCGGGAGTACTACGAGCAGTACTTC
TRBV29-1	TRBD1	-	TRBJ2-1	CSVVPGQGAWGEQFF	TGCAGCGTCGTACCGGGACAGGGGGCTTGGGGTGAGCAGTTCTTC
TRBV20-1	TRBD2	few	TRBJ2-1	CSARDGSGDYNEQFF	TGCAGTGCTAGAGATGGTAGCGGGGACTACAATGAGCAGTTCTTC
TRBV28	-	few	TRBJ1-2	CASSLSRARGYTF	TGTGCCAGCAGTTTATCTCGGGCGCGGGGCTACACCTTC
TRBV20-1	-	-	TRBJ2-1	CSARDRYGGQASYNEQFF	TGCAGTGCTAGAGATCGGTATGGGGGGCAGGCCTCCTACAATGAGCAGTTCTTC
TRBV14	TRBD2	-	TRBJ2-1	CATARRLAGGDSSYNEQFF	TGTGCCACCGCCAGGAGACTAGCGGGAGGGGACAGCTCCTACAATGAGCAGTTCTTC
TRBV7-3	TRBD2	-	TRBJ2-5	CASSSPGTSGGATEQYF	TGTGCCAGTAGCTCCCCCGGGACTAGCGGGGGGGCCACTGAGCAGTACTTC
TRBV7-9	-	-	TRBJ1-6	CASSSTGGENSPLHF	TGTGCCAGCAGCTCCACTGGGGGGGAAAATTCACCCCTCCACTTT
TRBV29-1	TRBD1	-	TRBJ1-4	CSGRDRANEKLFF	TGCAGCGGTAGGGACAGGGCGAATGAAAAACTGTTTTTT
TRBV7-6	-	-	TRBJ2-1	CASSASPGRHNEQFF	TGTGCCAGCAGCGCTTCACCTGGAAGGCACAATGAGCAGTTCTTC
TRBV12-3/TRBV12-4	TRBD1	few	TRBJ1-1	CASSPGQSSKAFF	TGTGCCAGCAGTCCGGGACAGTCCTCCAAAGCTTTCTTT
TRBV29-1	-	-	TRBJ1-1	CSVASVLNTEAFF	TGCAGCGTTGCTTCCGTATTGAACACTGAAGCTTTCTTT